One and the same sample provided the 29 T cell receptor beta chains below, sequenced in a study of blood T cell repertoires in COVID-19. Sequencing used immunoSEQ multiplex PCR; TCRdb keeps in-frame clones, though not all of them. This sample has 170,000 or so clones, with approximately 83% found just once. The sequenced sample consisted of peripheral blood. Receptors originate from a woman aged 40 to 50 with COVID-19, enrolled during active disease.

This clone appeared a few times. This rearrangement joins TRBV27 to TRBJ2-3; D possibly corresponds to TRBD2 (6 bases). Germline CDR1 reads MNHEY; CDR2 reads SMNVEV (reference sequence). Trimming removed 2 bases from V and 0 bases from J, with 12 bases in between. The CDR3 length is 16 residues. The CDR3 region is CASSLRRDWSTDTQYF. DNA of the CDR3: TGTGCCAGCAGTTTAAGGCGGGACTGGAGCACAGATACGCAGTATTTT.

The chain employs TRBV18 and TRBJ1-2; D unresolved. The CDR3 has 13 amino acids. Germline values: CDR1 KGHSH, CDR2 LQKENI. With 3 bases removed from V and 1 base from J, the gap between germline ends came to 6 bases. Here the CDR3 DNA reads TGTGCCAGCTCACCCCCAATTAACTATGGCTACACCTTC. Its protein is CASSPPINYGYTF.

The chain couples TRBV10-3 to TRBJ1-1; 8 bases fit TRBD1. V shed 0 bases, J shed 0 bases, and the junction held 6 bases outside the gene matches. This CDR3 comprises 17 residues. Germline V gene data show CDR1 as ENHRY and CDR2 as SYGVKD. As DNA, the CDR3 is TGTGCCATCAGTGAGTCGAGGGACAGGAGCATGAACACTGAAGCTTTCTTT. Its translation: CAISESRDRSMNTEAFF.

The chain couples TRBV10-2 to TRBJ1-1, with TRBD1 as a possible D gene (6 bases). Trimming left V 4 bases short and J 11 bases short, with 29 bases between. CDR3 size: 17 residues. Germline CDR1 WSHSY, CDR2 SAAADI. Written as DNA, the CDR3 is TGCGCCAGCAGTGGGCTCCACTCCCACAGGGTTTACTGGACGGCTTTCTTT. It yields the protein CASSGLHSHRVYWTAFF.

The V and J genes are TRBV9 and TRBJ1-2; tentatively, D is TRBD1 (5 bases). Germline V gives CDR1 SGDLS, CDR2 YYNGEE. V lost 3 bases and J lost 8, with 14 bases in between. This CDR3 comprises 13 residues. The DNA of the CDR3 is TGTGCCAGCAGCGCGACGGGGGGTCAGGGCTACACCTTC. It translates to CASSATGGQGYTF.

This chain uses TRBV27 with TRBJ2-7; 8 bases match TRBD2. This CDR3 has 15 residues. CDR1 is MNHEY, CDR2 SMNVEV, per germline (reference sequence). V lost 3 bases and J lost 2; bases outside the gene matches: 6. CDR3 in DNA: TGTGCCAGCAGTTTGGTCCTAGCGGGTGCCTACGAGCAGTACTTC. It is translated as CASSLVLAGAYEQYF.

V gene TRBV6-5 combines with J gene TRBJ1-6, with D tentatively TRBD1 (6 bases). The V gene's germline CDR1 is MNHEY and CDR2 SVGAGI. V was trimmed by 10 bases and J by 9 bases, leaving 19 bases between them. The CDR3 is 14 residues long. CDR3 in DNA: TGTGCCACCTCCTCCAGGGGAAGGGCTTCACCCCTCCACTTT. Its protein is CATSSRGRASPLHF.

The chain is built from TRBV10-3 and TRBJ2-7; maybe TRBD2 (7 bases). The CDR3 consists of 14 residues. Per the germline V gene, CDR1 is ENHRY and CDR2 is SYGVKD. Trimming took off 3 bases at V and 4 bases at J, with 13 bases between the two ends. CDR3 coding DNA: TGTGCCATCAGTGACCGGGGGGCAGAATACGAGCAGTACTTC. It encodes CAISDRGAEYEQYF.

This chain connects TRBV11-2 to TRBJ2-2; no reliable D call. The CDR3 length is 15 residues. CDR1 is SGHAT, CDR2 FQNNGV, per germline. V was clipped by 2 bases and J by 1 base, with 8 bases between them. CDR3 in DNA: TGTGCCAGCAGCTTACAGGTGTGGAACACCGGGGAGCTGTTTTTT. Its protein is CASSLQVWNTGELFF.

This clone was recorded once. This chain connects TRBV27 to TRBJ1-1; 10 nucleotides agree with TRBD1. The ends lost 1 base at V and 6 bases at J; junction bases unmatched: 5. Germline-derived CDR1 and CDR2 are MNHEY and SMNVEV (reference sequence). The CDR3 extends over 15 amino acids. DNA for the CDR3: TGTGCCAGCAGTTTATTAAGGGACAGGGGTGCTGAAGCTTTCTTT. Residues: CASSLLRDRGAEAFF.

This clone was seen many times. The gene calls are TRBV24-1 and TRBJ2-2, with TRBD1 identical over 9 bases. V trimming: 4 bases; J trimming: 4 bases; junction bases outside the gene matches: 6. The CDR3 has 16 amino acids. CDR1 and CDR2 from the germline V gene are KGHDR and SFDVKD. CDR3 loop: CATSDPGQGATGELFF. CDR3 sequence (DNA): TGTGCCACCAGTGACCCGGGACAGGGAGCCACCGGGGAGCTGTTTTTT.

This clone occurred once. V is TRBV9 and J is TRBJ2-5; D ambiguous. From germline, CDR1 is SGDLS and CDR2 YYNGEE. V lost 0 bases and J lost 5, with 11 bases in between. There are 14 residues in the CDR3. DNA of the CDR3: TGTGCCAGCAGCGTAGAACCAGTCCCGGAGACCCAGTACTTC. It encodes CASSVEPVPETQYF. The whole variable domain, filled in from reference TRBV9 and TRBJ2-5, reads DSGVTQTPKHLITATGQRVTLRCSPRSGDLSVYWYQQSLDQGLQFLIQYYNGEERAKGNILERFSAQQFPDLHSELNLSSLELGDSALYFCASSVEPVPETQYFGPGTRLLVL.

This rearrangement joins TRBV6-1 to TRBJ1-4, with unresolved D. The CDR3 length is 17 residues. Germline CDR1 is MNHNS and CDR2 is SASEGT. V lost 4 bases to trimming and J lost 3 bases, with 18 bases between them. The CDR3 DNA reads TGTGCCAGCAGTGCTCTTTTTTCTCGGGTGTCTAATGAAAAACTGTTTTTT. It specifies CASSALFSRVSNEKLFF.

V gene TRBV6-5 combines with J gene TRBJ1-5, with D possibly being TRBD1 (6 bases). CDR1 MNHEY and CDR2 SVGAGI come from the germline V gene. The CDR3 has 14 residues. Trimming took off 4 bases at V and 6 bases at J, with 13 bases between the two ends. The CDR3: CASSLGGRGQPQHF. Written as DNA, the CDR3 is TGTGCCAGCAGTTTAGGGGGAAGGGGTCAGCCCCAGCATTTT.

This clone was counted many times. The V call is TRBV11-3, the J call TRBJ2-3; 7 nucleotides line up with TRBD1. CDR1 and CDR2 from the germline V gene are SGHNT and YENEEA. Trimming removed 5 bases from V and 2 bases from J; junction bases left unmatched: 7. The CDR3 consists of 15 residues. The CDR3 bases are TGTGCCAGCAGCCCAGGACAGGAGTACACAGATACGCAGTATTTT. This gives the protein CASSPGQEYTDTQYF.

This clone was recorded only once. V gene TRBV6-5 combines with J gene TRBJ1-1; the D gene is possibly TRBD1 (6 bases). The CDR3 has 16 residues. Germline V lookup: CDR1 MNHEY, CDR2 SVGAGI. The ends were cut back, 3 bases at V and 0 bases at J, with 14 bases in the middle. CDR3 nucleotides: TGTGCCAGCAGTTATTGGGGGGAGGGGGTGAACACTGAAGCTTTCTTT. Protein sequence: CASSYWGEGVNTEAFF.

This clone was picked up one time. DNA for the CDR3: TGCGCCAGCAGCGGACCCGGGACAGGGTCGACCGAGCAGTACTTC. As protein: CASSGPGTGSTEQYF. The chain joins TRBV5-1 to TRBJ2-7, with 9 bases fitting TRBD1. This CDR3 has 15 amino acids. Germline trimming cut 4 bases from V and 6 bases from J; bases unmatched to any gene: 11. Per the germline V gene, CDR1 is SGHRS and CDR2 is YFSETQ.

The V call is TRBV29-1, the J call TRBJ2-3; TRBD1 might be the D (6 bases). The germline gives CDR1 SQVTM, CDR2 ANQGSEA. V dropped 0 bases and J dropped 3 bases, with 10 bases sitting between them. The CDR3 runs to 14 residues. The CDR3 DNA sequence: TGCAGCGTTGAAGATCAAAGGGGGACAGATACGCAGTATTTT. It specifies CSVEDQRGTDTQYF.

The V call is TRBV30, the J call TRBJ2-2; D unresolved. CDR1 and CDR2 (germline): GTSNPN, SVGIG (reference sequence). The CDR3 has 12 amino acids. V lost 3 bases and J lost 9, with 11 bases in between. The CDR3: CAWRPELRELFF. CDR3 nucleotides: TGTGCCTGGAGACCCGAACTCCGGGAGCTGTTTTTT.

The CDR3 sequence is CSVELGGGQPQHF. The CDR3 bases are TGCAGCGTTGAGTTAGGAGGCGGCCAGCCCCAGCATTTT. V gene TRBV29-1 combines with J gene TRBJ1-5; D is ambiguous. The V gene's germline CDR1 is SQVTM and CDR2 ANQGSEA. This CDR3 is 13 amino acids long. V was shortened by 3 bases and J by 7 bases, with 13 bases between the two germline ends.

A word on this clone: The sample contains more than one DNA sequence encoding this CDR3. V usage is TRBV7-3 and J usage is TRBJ2-3, with 7 bases lining up with TRBD1. In germline, CDR1 is SGHTA, CDR2 FQGTGA. V lost 5 bases and J lost 6; bases outside the gene matches: 2. The CDR3 spans 12 residues. This CDR3 reads CASSPQGDTQYF. The CDR3 coding sequence is TGTGCCAGCAGCCCACAGGGGGATACGCAGTATTTT.

The chain has TRBV6-5 and TRBJ2-3; D perhaps matches TRBD1 (6 bases). Germline V gene lookup returns CDR1 MNHEY and CDR2 SVGAGI. The CDR3 contains 12 residues. Trimming removed 7 bases from V and 3 bases from J, with 8 bases in between. The CDR3 region is CASNTGTDTQYF. The CDR3 nucleotides read TGTGCCAGCAACACAGGGACAGATACGCAGTATTTT.

CDR3 protein: CASSLDEGSGYGYTF. CDR3 DNA: TGCGCCAGCAGCTTGGACGAGGGTTCGGGGTATGGCTACACCTTC. The chain joins TRBV5-1 to TRBJ1-2; D gene uncertain. The CDR3 is 15 amino acids. Germline CDR1 SGHRS, CDR2 YFSETQ. Between the trimmed V and J ends, which lost 0 bases and 5 bases, there was a span of 14 bases. Filled out from reference TRBV5-1 and TRBJ1-2, the complete variable domain reads KAGVTQTPRYLIKTRGQQVTLSCSPISGHRSVSWYQQTPGQGLQFLFEYFSETQRNKGNFPGRFSGRQFSNSRSEMNVSTLELGDSALYLCASSLDEGSGYGYTFGSGTRLTVV.

This chain connects TRBV19 to TRBJ1-6; no reliable D call. Germline loops: CDR1 LNHDA, CDR2 SQIVND (reference sequence). The V gene lost 6 bases and the J gene lost 6 bases, with 18 bases spanning the gap. CDR3 length equals 16 residues. CDR3 loop: CASSPRRLEANSPLHF. DNA of the CDR3: TGTGCCAGTAGCCCACGTAGACTGGAAGCTAATTCACCCCTCCACTTT. Complete variable domain (other parts from reference TRBV19 and TRBJ1-6): DGGITQSPKYLFRKEGQNVTLSCEQNLNHDAMYWYRQDPGQGLRLIYYSQIVNDFQKGDIAEGYSVSREKKESFPLTVTSAQKNPTAFYLCASSPRRLEANSPLHFGNGTRLTVT.

This chain joins TRBV7-9 and TRBJ1-2; D uncertain. The CDR3 loop spans 10 amino acids. Germline V gives CDR1 SEHNR, CDR2 FQNEAQ (reference sequence). V was pared by 5 bases and J by 6 bases, with 4 bases between. CDR3: CASSQDGYTF. The CDR3 nucleotides read TGTGCCAGCAGCCAGGATGGCTACACCTTC.

The chain has TRBV18 and TRBJ1-3; TRBD1 matches 7 bases. This CDR3 contains 17 residues. Germline V gene lookup returns CDR1 KGHSH and CDR2 LQKENI. Unmatched junction bases numbered 10, after V lost 3 bases and J lost 2 bases. CDR3 DNA sequence: TGTGCCAGCTCACCGGACCGTTGGGGGACAGCTGGAAACACCATATATTTT. Its protein is CASSPDRWGTAGNTIYF.

This chain uses TRBV27 with TRBJ2-3; unclear D gene. Trimming took off 4 bases at V and 8 bases at J, with 7 bases between the two ends. Germline CDR1 MNHEY, CDR2 SMNVEV (reference sequence). The CDR3 is made up of 11 amino acids. The CDR3 bases are TGTGCCAGCAGTTCCCCCCGTACGCAGTATTTT. Amino acid sequence: CASSSPRTQYF.

A few counts support this clone. This CDR3 is also generated by other DNA sequences in the sample. The chain recombines TRBV9 with TRBJ2-7; possibly TRBD1 for D (6 bases). There are 13 residues in the CDR3. Trimming took 3 bases from V and 2 from J, leaving 9 bases between them. Germline V lookup: CDR1 SGDLS, CDR2 YYNGEE. CDR3 loop: CASSAQGAYEQYF. The CDR3 bases are TGTGCCAGCAGCGCACAGGGAGCCTACGAGCAGTACTTC.

The rearrangement links TRBV5-1 to TRBJ2-1, with 7 bases that match TRBD2. There are 16 residues in the CDR3. The J segment lost 2 bases and the V segment lost 2 bases, leaving 7 bases of the junction unmatched. Germline V lookup: CDR1 SGHRS, CDR2 YFSETQ. The CDR3 here is CASSLSSAGAYNEQFF. In DNA form, the CDR3 reads TGCGCCAGCAGCTTAAGTTCGGCGGGGGCCTACAATGAGCAGTTCTTC. Combining the CDR3 with reference TRBV5-1 and TRBJ2-1 gives the whole variable domain KAGVTQTPRYLIKTRGQQVTLSCSPISGHRSVSWYQQTPGQGLQFLFEYFSETQRNKGNFPGRFSGRQFSNSRSEMNVSTLELGDSALYLCASSLSSAGAYNEQFFGPGTRLTVL.